Listed below are T cell receptor beta chains from one sample, sequenced in a study of T cell repertoires in cytomegalovirus infection. Antigens of these TCRs are unknown. Each CDR3 protein gets one entry after TCRdb re-called the reads with MiXCR. The table records 450,000 to 550,000 distinct CDR3 sequences, 42% of them present only once. The sequenced sample was cultured PBMCs, obtained from culture after CMV antigen stimulation. The source of these receptors is a human donor in good health (CMV status not recorded). Some clones in this sample may be carry-over from other donors' samples. CDR3s include the opening cysteine and the closing phenylalanine or tryptophan. A D gene is named only where the DNA matches it firmly. The size of a clone is reported for some rows only, either as once, few or many, or as a class for expanded clones.

TRBD2,many,TRBV7-2,TRBJ2-3,TGTGCCAGCAGCCCCTGGACTAGCGGATCCACAGATACGCAGTATTTT,CASSPWTSGSTDTQYF
-,few,TRBV7-2,TRBJ1-2,TGTGCCAGCAGCTTAATTTGGGCTAACTATGGCTACACCTTC,CASSLIWANYGYTF
-,few,TRBV7-6,TRBJ2-7,TGTGCCAGCAGCCAGGAAGGTTATTCCTACGAGCAGTACTTC,CASSQEGYSYEQYF
-,few,TRBV7-8,TRBJ2-5,TGTGCCAGCAGCTTAAGGGCGGCCAGCCAAGAGACCCAGTACTTC,CASSLRAASQETQYF
-,-,TRBV7-2,TRBJ1-6,TGTGCCAGCAGCCCCCTAGGACAGTATAATTCACCCCTCCACTTT,CASSPLGQYNSPLHF
TRBD2,-,TRBV28,TRBJ2-3,TGTGCCAGCACCCCGCGGGAGGACTTCACAGATACGCAGTATTTT,CASTPREDFTDTQYF
-,-,TRBV4-1,TRBJ1-6,TGCGCCAGCAGCCAACCTGGACGAAATTCACCCCTCCACTTT,CASSQPGRNSPLHF
-,-,TRBV6-5,TRBJ2-7,TGTGCCAGCAGCAAGAGGAGGTTCGGCTACGAGCAGTACTTC,CASSKRRFGYEQYF
TRBD2,-,TRBV10-1,TRBJ2-1,TGCGCCAGCAGTGACAGCGGGAGGGGAAATGAGCAGTTCTTC,CASSDSGRGNEQFF
-,once,TRBV10-3,TRBJ2-7,TGTGCCATCAGTGCCAGTTCCTACGAGCAGTACTTC,CAISASSYEQYF
-,-,TRBV7-9,TRBJ1-1,TGTGCCAGCAGCTCAAGGGCCGGGATACAGGGAGCTTTCTTT,CASSSRAGIQGAFF
-,few,TRBV2,TRBJ2-7,TGTGCCACCACCTCGAGGGGGAGCTCCTACGAGCAGTACTTC,CATTSRGSSYEQYF